These 9 T cell receptor beta chains share one sample of origin, sequenced in a study of OX40 agonist ivuxolimab in advanced cancers. The data were produced by immunoSEQ multiplex PCR, yet TCRdb's version contains in-frame clones alone and is incomplete. The sample contains tens of thousands of clones, about 88% of which appear only once. The sample was CD4+ or CD8+ T cells sorted from blood, taken in a trial of the OX40 agonist ivuxolimab. The receptors shown here come from an adult with an advanced solid tumor such as melanoma, head and neck, liver or kidney cancer.

This clone came up a few times. The chain joins TRBV6-6 to TRBJ2-5; D unresolved. CDR3 length: 11 residues. Germline values: CDR1 MNHNY, CDR2 SVGAGI (reference sequence). V was cut by 2 bases and J by 4 bases, with 2 bases left in between. This CDR3 reads CASSYLETQYF. The CDR3 coding sequence is TGTGCCAGCAGTTACCTAGAGACCCAGTACTTC.

The rearrangement uses TRBV2 and TRBJ1-3; 8 bases are a match to TRBD1. Germline loops: CDR1 SNHLY, CDR2 FYNNEI. V was pared by 5 bases and J by 2 bases, with 2 bases of the junction left unmatched. This CDR3 contains 14 residues. The CDR3 sequence: CASSPQGAGNTIYF. The CDR3 region has the DNA TGTGCCAGCAGTCCACAGGGGGCTGGAAACACCATATATTTT.

This rearrangement joins TRBV5-1 to TRBJ1-1; unclear D gene. From germline, CDR1 is SGHRS and CDR2 YFSETQ. This CDR3 has 15 amino acids. V lost 0 bases and J lost 2, with 11 bases in between. As DNA, the CDR3 is TGCGCCAGCAGCTTGGAGGGCAGCTTCAACACTGAAGCTTTCTTT. Encoded protein: CASSLEGSFNTEAFF.

This sequence joins TRBV29-1 and TRBJ2-5, with TRBD2 matching over 7 bases. The V gene's germline CDR1 is SQVTM and CDR2 ANQGSEA. The V gene end was trimmed by 7 bases and the J gene end by 1 base; junction bases not matched to a gene: 6. CDR3 length equals 13 residues. The CDR3 protein is CSAVSSGQETQYF. CDR3 sequence (DNA): TGCAGCGCAGTTTCTAGCGGCCAAGAGACCCAGTACTTC.

This chain uses TRBV5-6 with TRBJ2-5; D is ambiguous. The germline V gene has CDR1 SGHDT and CDR2 YYEEEE. The ends were cut back, 4 bases at V and 4 bases at J, with 11 bases in the middle. The CDR3 runs 13 residues. CDR3 amino acids: CASSGYTGETQYF. Here the CDR3 DNA reads TGTGCCAGCAGCGGGTATACCGGAGAGACCCAGTACTTC.

The J gene is TRBJ1-5, the V gene TRBV28; 10 positions agree with TRBD1. V was pared by 4 bases and J by 6 bases, with 9 bases of the junction left unmatched. The CDR3 totals 16 residues. In germline, CDR1 is MDHEN, CDR2 SYDVKM. In DNA, the CDR3 is TGTGCCAGCAGTTCCTTCGACAGGGGGCCCTCTCAGCCCCAGCATTTT. It encodes CASSSFDRGPSQPQHF. Supplemented by reference TRBV28 and TRBJ1-5, the full variable domain reads DVKVTQSSRYLVKRTGEKVFLECVQDMDHENMFWYRQDPGLGLRLIYFSYDVKMKEKGDIPEGYSVSREKKERFSLILESASTNQTSMYLCASSSFDRGPSQPQHFGDGTRLSIL.

The chain uses TRBV7-9 and TRBJ2-7, with 10 bases lining up with TRBD2. Trimming removed 6 bases from V and 12 bases from J; junction bases left unmatched: 8. Germline CDR1 SEHNR, CDR2 FQNEAQ (reference sequence). CDR3 size: 12 residues. CDR3 nucleotide sequence: TGTGCCAGCAGAGGGACTAGCGCGTCGTTGTACTTC. This codes for CASRGTSASLYF.

J is TRBJ1-1 and V is TRBV5-1, with TRBD1 as a possible D gene (5 bases). V was cut by 3 bases and J by 0 bases, with 9 bases left in between. The CDR3 has 14 amino acids. CDR1 SGHRS and CDR2 YFSETQ come from the germline V gene. The CDR3 reads CASSSGRLNTEAFF. CDR3 DNA sequence: TGCGCCAGCAGCTCGGGACGGTTGAACACTGAAGCTTTCTTT.

This chain uses TRBV4-1 with TRBJ1-4; 7 positions match TRBD1. CDR3 length: 15 amino acids. Germline CDR1 MGHRA, CDR2 YSYEKL. The junction had 7 bases not matched to a gene; V was cut back by 0 bases and J by 9 bases. The CDR3 sequence is CASSQEGRGRKKLFF. In DNA form, the CDR3 reads TGCGCCAGCAGCCAAGAAGGCAGGGGGAGGAAAAAACTGTTTTTT.